This T cell receptor (beta chain) was captured by sequencing in a study of Graves' ophthalmopathy and Graves' hyperthyroidism listed by TCRdb under 2018. With regard to the full study: Peripheral blood was collected at initial diagnosis, prior to any treatment. TCR beta repertoire signatures were used to distinguish Graves' ophthalmopathy from Graves' hyperthyroidism and to predict progression to ophthalmopathy. In total, 135 blood samples were TCR-sequenced: roughly 45 ophthalmopathy, some 72 hyperthyroidism and some 17 hyperthyroidism-to-ophthalmopathy patients. To explore V-J signatures that distinguish ophthalmopathy from hyperthyroidism, a discovery set of about 99 patients was enrolled, made up of 43 with ophthalmopathy and 55 to 65 with stable hyperthyroidism. An independent validation cohort comprised roughly 20 hyperthyroidism patients and around 16 patients who later progressed from hyperthyroidism to ophthalmopathy. In about six hyperthyroidism patients, the T-cell repertoires found in thyroid tissue were compared with those found in blood. Following sample collection, hyperthyroidism patients were given methimazole at a starting dose of 30 mg daily, and ophthalmopathy patients were given high-dose intravenous methylprednisolone. For training and testing, the 80 to 100 patients in the discovery cohort were randomly divided in a 7:3 ratio. Results and caveats for the whole study, not just this receptor: In cross-validation, the 13-signature model distinguished ophthalmopathy from stable hyperthyroidism with roughly 90% sensitivity and about 81% specificity, and in the test set the corresponding values were roughly 80% and 76%. Most expanded thyroid clonotypes with frequency above 0.001 were also detected in blood, suggesting blood repertoires may reflect the thyroid immune response. Sample size was not statistically predetermined, and group allocation was not concealed from the investigators. In validation, the model predicted ophthalmopathy progression with more than 55% sensitivity and roughly 72% specificity; some 13 predicted patients were CT-confirmed with GO in a median of 6.5 months.

Hyperthyroidism was defined as stable when no progression to ophthalmopathy occurred within 18 months of follow-up. The hyperthyroidism patients were 18 to 65 years old and newly diagnosed, with a disease duration of less than 2 months. Patients with other autoimmune diseases, uncontrolled infections, pregnancy or lactation were excluded. Clinical symptoms, serum thyroxine, TRAb, thyroid ultrasound and orbital computed tomography formed the basis of the diagnosis. Ficoll-Paque density gradient centrifugation was used to isolate PBMCs from approximately 10 ml of fresh peripheral blood. Trizol reagent was used to extract the total RNA, and its quality was then checked on an Agilent 2100 Bioanalyzer. On this clonotype: This clone's antigen is unknown. Base quality data are lacking; no much larger clone is found one base away.

For repertoire sequencing, TCR beta CDR3 regions were amplified from RNA transcripts. The first round was an RT-PCR using HTBI primers with the Qiagen OneStep RT-PCR kit, and this first round was followed by a second-round multiplex PCR, then size selection and purification. Libraries were sequenced paired-end with 100 bp reads on an Illumina HiSeq2000. As for the original processing: SOAPnuke was used for read processing, and reads with adapters, uncalled bases, a mean Phred below 15, or no exact constant-primer or identifier match were discarded. High-quality paired reads were merged with COPE v1.2.5. Clonotypes were defined as unique nucleotide sequences and were aligned to IMGT TRB V, D and J references using MiTCR v1.1. Analysis was restricted to V-J combinations with a frequency above 0.0001, which covered 98% to 99.2% of repertoires. A TCR clonal expansion and chaos score per V-J combination was defined as the ratio of F50 clonal expansion to chaos observed in the TCRdist matrix. Features were reduced by Welch's t-statistics and random forest to some 13 V-J combinations, which fed a naive Bayes classifier. Thyroid-blood repertoire similarity was quantified with the Morisita-Horn index. Starting from the raw public reads, TCRdb applied fastp trimming at Q25, assembled clones with MiXCR and retained in-frame beta chains. Each CDR3 protein gets just one entry, which takes the most common genes and DNA from the rows behind it. Clone size and V and J calls follow TCRdb, not the original study. This sample lists a few hundred thousand distinct CDR3 sequences; approximately 15% were detected once. 7% of the sample is held by the ten biggest clonotypes.

Relative to germline, V is missing 8 bases and J is missing 6 bases, with 11 bases of the junction outside any gene match. CDR1 and CDR2 are drawn from the germline V gene (reference sequence): SEHNR, FQNEAQ. The CDR3 holds 15 amino acids from the cysteine to the phenylalanine. Only the CDR3 region is kept as DNA, spanning 45 bases read in frame from base 1. The sequenced sample consisted of peripheral blood. Recombination joined TRBV7-9 with TRBJ2-2; TRBD1 fits 8 bases in the junction. The sequence derives from a woman under 30 with stable Graves' hyperthyroidism. Donor details come from another sample of the same person, matched by shared clones. The bases are TGTGCCAGCCAGGCTCAGGACAGGGTGCCCGGGGAGCTGTTTTTT. Translated, this gives CASQAQDRVPGELFF.